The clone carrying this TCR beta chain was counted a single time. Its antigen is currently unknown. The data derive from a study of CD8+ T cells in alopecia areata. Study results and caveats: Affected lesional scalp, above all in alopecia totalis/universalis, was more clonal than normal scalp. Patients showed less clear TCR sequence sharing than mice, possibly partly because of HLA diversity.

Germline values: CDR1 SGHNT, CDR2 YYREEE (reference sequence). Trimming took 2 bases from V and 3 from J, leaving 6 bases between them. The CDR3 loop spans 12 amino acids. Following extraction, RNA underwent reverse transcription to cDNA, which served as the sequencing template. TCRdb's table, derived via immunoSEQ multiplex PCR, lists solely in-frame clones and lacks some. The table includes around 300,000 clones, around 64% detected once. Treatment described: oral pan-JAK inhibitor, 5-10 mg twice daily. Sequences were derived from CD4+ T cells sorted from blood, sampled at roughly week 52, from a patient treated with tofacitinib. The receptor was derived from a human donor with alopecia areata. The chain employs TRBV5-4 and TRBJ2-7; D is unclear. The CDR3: CASSLSGYEQYF. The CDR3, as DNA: TGTGCCAGCAGCTTATCAGGCTACGAGCAGTACTTC.